This T cell receptor beta chain stems from a study of beta chain features in type 1 diabetes. The authors obtained over 95% purity in all sorted populations. General study results and limits: Shorter TCRB CDR3s, moderately but significantly so, were found in Type 1 diabetes patients in all four CD4+ subsets. With patients and controls alike, PCR might favor shorter templates to an equal degree.

This clone has just a few counts. The target antigen is unknown. Germline CDR1 and CDR2: LGHNA and YNFKEQ. The CDR3 consists of 19 residues. The ends lost 4 bases at V and 0 bases at J; junction bases unmatched: 12. The isolated RNA, all of it, was reverse transcribed, so expressed TCRB transcripts were what got sequenced. Clones were sequenced by immunoSEQ multiplex PCR, and TCRdb holds only the in-frame ones, with some missing. Of 65,000 to 85,000 clones in the sample, around 49% were seen once. V usage is TRBV4-2 and J usage is TRBJ2-1; 10 nucleotides match TRBD2. This clonotype was obtained from a man in his thirties or forties with type 1 diabetes. The sequencing sample was made of central memory CD4+ T cells from blood. This CDR3 is CASSLLPGTSDSSYNEQFF. The CDR3, as DNA: TGTGCCAGCAGCCTATTACCAGGGACTAGCGATAGCTCCTACAATGAGCAGTTCTTC.